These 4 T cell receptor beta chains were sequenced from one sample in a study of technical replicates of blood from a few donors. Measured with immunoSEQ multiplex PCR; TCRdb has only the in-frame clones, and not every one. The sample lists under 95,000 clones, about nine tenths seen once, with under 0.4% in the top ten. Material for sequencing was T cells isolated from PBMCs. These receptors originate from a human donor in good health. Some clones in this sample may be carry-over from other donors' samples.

CDR3 nucleotide sequence: TGTGCCTGGAGTGTACTGTATGAGCAGTTCTTC. It is translated as CAWSVLYEQFF. This chain connects TRBV30 to TRBJ2-1; no definite D call. CDR3 length: 11 residues. Trimming took 0 bases from V and 8 from J, leaving 5 bases between them. Germline V gives CDR1 GTSNPN, CDR2 SVGIG (reference sequence).

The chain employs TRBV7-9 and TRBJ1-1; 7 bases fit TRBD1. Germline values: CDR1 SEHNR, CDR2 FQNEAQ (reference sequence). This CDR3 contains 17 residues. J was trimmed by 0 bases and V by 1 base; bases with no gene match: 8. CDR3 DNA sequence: TGTGCCAGCAGCTTAGTAACCGGGACAGCTTTGAACACTGAAGCTTTCTTT. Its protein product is CASSLVTGTALNTEAFF.

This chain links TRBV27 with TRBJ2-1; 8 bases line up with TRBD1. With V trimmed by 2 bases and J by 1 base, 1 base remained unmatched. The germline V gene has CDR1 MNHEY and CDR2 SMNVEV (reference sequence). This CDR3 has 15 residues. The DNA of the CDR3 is TGTGCCAGCAGTTTACGGACAGGGTCCTACAATGAGCAGTTCTTC. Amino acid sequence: CASSLRTGSYNEQFF.

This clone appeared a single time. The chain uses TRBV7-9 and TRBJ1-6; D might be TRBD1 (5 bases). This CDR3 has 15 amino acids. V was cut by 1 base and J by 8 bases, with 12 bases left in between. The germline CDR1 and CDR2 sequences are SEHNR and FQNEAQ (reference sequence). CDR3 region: CASSLDPTGDSPLHF. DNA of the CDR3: TGTGCCAGCAGCTTAGATCCGACGGGGGATTCACCCCTCCACTTT. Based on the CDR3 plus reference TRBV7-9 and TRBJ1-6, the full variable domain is DTGVSQNPRHKITKRGQNVTFRCDPISEHNRLYWYRQTLGQGPEFLTYFQNEAQLEKSRLLSDRFSAERPKGSFSTLEIQRTEQGDSAMYLCASSLDPTGDSPLHFGNGTRLTVT.